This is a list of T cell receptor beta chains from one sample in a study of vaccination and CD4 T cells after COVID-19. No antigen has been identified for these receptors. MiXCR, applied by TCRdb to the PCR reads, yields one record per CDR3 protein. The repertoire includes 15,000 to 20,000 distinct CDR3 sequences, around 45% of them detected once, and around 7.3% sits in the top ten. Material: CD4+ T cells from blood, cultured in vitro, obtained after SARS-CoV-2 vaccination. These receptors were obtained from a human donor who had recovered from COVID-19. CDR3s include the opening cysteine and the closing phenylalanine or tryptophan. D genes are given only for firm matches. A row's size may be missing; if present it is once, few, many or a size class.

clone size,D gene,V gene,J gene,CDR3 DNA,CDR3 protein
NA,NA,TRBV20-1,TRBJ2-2,TGCAGTGCTAGAGATACCGGCCAGGGCAACACCGGGGAGCTGTTTTTT,CSARDTGQGNTGELFF
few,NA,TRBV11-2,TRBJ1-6,TGTGCCAGCAGCTTAGTTGCTTCCAATTCACCCCTCCACTTT,CASSLVASNSPLHF
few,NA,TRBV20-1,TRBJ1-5,TGCAGTGCTAGGGGGCAGGGGAATCAGCCCCAGCATTTT,CSARGQGNQPQHF
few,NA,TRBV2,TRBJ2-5,TGTGCCAGCAAAGTGGGGGGAGAGACCCAGTACTTC,CASKVGGETQYF
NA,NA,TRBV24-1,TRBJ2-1,TGTGCCACCAGTGAGTCCGGGGCGTCCCGTGGCAATGAGCAGTTCTTC,CATSESGASRGNEQFF
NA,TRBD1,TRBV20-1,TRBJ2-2,TGCAGTGCTAGAGAGGGGACAGGGGTCACCGGGGAGCTGTTTTTT,CSAREGTGVTGELFF
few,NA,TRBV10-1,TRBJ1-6,TGCGCCAGGTTGGGACGGAGCTCCTATAATTCACCCCTCCACTTT,CARLGRSSYNSPLHF
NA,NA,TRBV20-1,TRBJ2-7,TGCAGTGCTAGCCGCACCCTGCGCGAGCAGTACTTC,CSASRTLREQYF
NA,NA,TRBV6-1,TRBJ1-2,TGTGCCAGCAGCGGGACGGTCAACTATGGCTACACCTTC,CASSGTVNYGYTF
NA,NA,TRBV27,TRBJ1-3,TGTGCCAGCAGTTTAACCGGGACAAACTCTGGAAACACCATATATTTT,CASSLTGTNSGNTIYF
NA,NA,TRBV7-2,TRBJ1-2,TGTGCCAGCAGCTTAATGACAGCGAAAGCTAACTATGGCTACACCTTC,CASSLMTAKANYGYTF
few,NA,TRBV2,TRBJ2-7,TGTGCCAGCAGTGTTGGGCGGCTCTACGAGCAGTACTTC,CASSVGRLYEQYF
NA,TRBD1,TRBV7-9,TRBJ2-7,TGTGCCAGCAGCTGGGACAGGGGCTACGAGCAGTACTTC,CASSWDRGYEQYF
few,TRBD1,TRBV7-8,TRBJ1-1,TGTGCCAGCAGCTTATCAACAGGGGGGGGTGAAGCTTTCTTT,CASSLSTGGGEAFF
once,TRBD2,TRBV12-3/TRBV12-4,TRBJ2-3,TGTGCCAGCAGTTTAGGAGCGGGAGTAACAGATACGCAGTATTTT,CASSLGAGVTDTQYF
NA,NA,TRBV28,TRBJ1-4,TGTGCCAGCAATAACAATGAAAAACTGTTTTTT,CASNNNEKLFF
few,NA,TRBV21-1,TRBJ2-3,TGTGCCAGCAGCGTACGGACAAGTAGCACAGATACGCAGTATTTT,CASSVRTSSTDTQYF
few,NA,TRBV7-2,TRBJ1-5,TGTGCCAGCAGCCGGGAGAAAGGGAGCAATCAGCCCCAGCATTTT,CASSREKGSNQPQHF
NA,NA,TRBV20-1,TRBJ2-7,TGCAGTGCTACCTTGGCCGGCGAGCAGTACTTC,CSATLAGEQYF
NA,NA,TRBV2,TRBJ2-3,TGTGCCAGCAACGACGGGTACACAGATACGCAGTATTTT,CASNDGYTDTQYF
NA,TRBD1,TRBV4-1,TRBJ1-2,TGCGCCAGCAGCCAAGCCCCGGGACAGGCGCTTGGCTACACCTTC,CASSQAPGQALGYTF
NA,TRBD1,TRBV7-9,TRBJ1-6,TGTGCCAGCAGCGCCCGGGACAGTAGTAATTCACCCCTCCACTTT,CASSARDSSNSPLHF
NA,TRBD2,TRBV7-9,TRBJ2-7,TGTGCCAGCAGCTTAGTAGGCGGGAGCATTTCCTACGAGCAGTACTTC,CASSLVGGSISYEQYF
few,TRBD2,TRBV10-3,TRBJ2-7,TGTGCCACAGCCCCGGGCGGGAGTTCCTACGAGCAGTACTTC,CATAPGGSSYEQYF
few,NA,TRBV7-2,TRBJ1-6,TGTGCCAGCAGCACCGGGACGGCAAATTCACCCCTCCACTTT,CASSTGTANSPLHF
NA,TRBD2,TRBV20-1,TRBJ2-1,TGCAGTGCTAGCGGGGGGGACCTTGAGCAGTTCTTC,CSASGGDLEQFF
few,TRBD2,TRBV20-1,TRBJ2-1,TGCAGTGCTACGCCCCCGGGACTAGCGGGGGGGCAGGAGCAGTTCTTC,CSATPPGLAGGQEQFF
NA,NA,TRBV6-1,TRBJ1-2,TGTGCCAGCCTCGGTCGGACAATAAGTGGCTACACCTTC,CASLGRTISGYTF
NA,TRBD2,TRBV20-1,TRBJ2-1,TGCAGTGCTAGGATCCGAGCGGGATCCTACAATGAGCAGTTCTTC,CSARIRAGSYNEQFF
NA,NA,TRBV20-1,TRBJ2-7,TGCAGTGCGCAACGCAAAGACGAGCAGTACTTC,CSAQRKDEQYF
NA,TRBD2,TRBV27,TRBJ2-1,TGTGCCAGCAGTCCGCGACTAGCGGGGGGATCGGAGCAGTTCTTC,CASSPRLAGGSEQFF
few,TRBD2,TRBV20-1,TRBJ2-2,TGCAGTGCTAGAGTTCTGGGGACTAGCGGGACCGGGGAGCTGTTTTTT,CSARVLGTSGTGELFF
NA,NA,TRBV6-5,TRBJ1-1,TGTGCCAGCAGTTACGGGCTGAAAATCACTGAAGCTTTCTTT,CASSYGLKITEAFF
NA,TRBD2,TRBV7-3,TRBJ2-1,TGTGCCAGCAGCGCCACATCTAGCGGAGTCTACAATGAGCAGTTCTTC,CASSATSSGVYNEQFF
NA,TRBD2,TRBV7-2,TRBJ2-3,TGTGCCAGCAGCGTTAGCGGGGGAACTAGCACAGATACGCAGTATTTT,CASSVSGGTSTDTQYF
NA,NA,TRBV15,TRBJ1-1,TGTGCCACCAGCAGTAGGGGGGTAGACACTGAAGCTTTCTTT,CATSSRGVDTEAFF
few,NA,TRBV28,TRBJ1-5,TGTGCCAGCAAAGGAGGGGGAAATCAGCCCCAGCATTTT,CASKGGGNQPQHF
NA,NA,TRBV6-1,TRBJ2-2,TGTGCCAGCAACAGGGAAGGGACCGGGGAGCTGTTTTTT,CASNREGTGELFF
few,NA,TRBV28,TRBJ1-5,TGTGCCAGCAGTCAGGTCCAGGGGTTGGTTGGCAATCAGCCCCAGCATTTT,CASSQVQGLVGNQPQHF
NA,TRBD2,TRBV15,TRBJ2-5,TGTGCCACCAGCAGAGGGACTAGCGGGGGAGAGACCCAGTACTTC,CATSRGTSGGETQYF
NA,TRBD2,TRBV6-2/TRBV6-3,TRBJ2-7,TGTGCCAGCAGTTACTCGCTAGCGGGAGAGGGCGAGCAGTACTTC,CASSYSLAGEGEQYF
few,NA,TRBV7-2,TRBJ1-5,TGTGCCAGCAGCTTCTGGGGCAATCAGCCCCAGCATTTT,CASSFWGNQPQHF
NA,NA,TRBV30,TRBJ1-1,TGTGCCTGGAGTGTTCCATGGCAGAACACTGAAGCTTTCTTT,CAWSVPWQNTEAFF
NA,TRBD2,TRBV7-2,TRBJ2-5,TGTGCCAGCAGCCTGACTAGCGGGCGCCAAGAGACCCAGTACTTC,CASSLTSGRQETQYF
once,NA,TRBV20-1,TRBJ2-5,TGCAGTGCTAGAGGGCAGGGCATCGAGACCCAGTACTTC,CSARGQGIETQYF
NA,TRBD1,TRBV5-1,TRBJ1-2,TGCGCCAGCAGCTTCACGCAGGGGGCGAATGGCTACACCTTC,CASSFTQGANGYTF
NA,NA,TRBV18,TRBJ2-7,TGTGCCAGCTCAGCTCCGGGACCGAGCTACGAGCAGTACTTC,CASSAPGPSYEQYF
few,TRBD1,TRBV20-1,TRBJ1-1,TGCAGTGCTTCGCCGGACAGGGGCGGTGGCGGCACTGAAGCTTTCTTT,CSASPDRGGGGTEAFF